This passage covers 16 T cell receptor beta chains from one sample sequenced in a study of T-cell memory formation after mild COVID-19. One entry per CDR3 protein results from TCRdb running MiXCR on the 5' RACE reads. This table has approximately 60,000 distinct CDR3 sequences, 9.3% appearing once. Specimen: PBMCs or a T cell subset sorted from them (not recorded which). The receptors were sampled from a man aged 18 to 29 who had mild COVID-19 (a few samples of this study predate the infection). Cell type and time point are not known.

This clonotype was detected a few times. The chain couples TRBV7-2 to TRBJ2-2; D is uncertain. V was pared by 1 base and J by 8 bases, with 11 bases between. The germline CDR1 and CDR2 sequences are SGHTA and FQGNSA. The CDR3 extends over 14 amino acids. The chain's CDR3 is CASSLELVGGELFF. The CDR3 bases are TGTGCCAGCAGCTTAGAACTTGTAGGGGGGGAGCTGTTTTTT.

This clonotype was picked up many times. V usage is TRBV29-1 and J usage is TRBJ1-6, with TRBD1 as a possible D gene (6 bases). The CDR3 contains 13 residues. Germline V gene lookup returns CDR1 SQVTM and CDR2 ANQGSEA. V lost 2 bases to trimming and J lost 6 bases, with 8 bases between them. CDR3 coding DNA: TGCAGCGTTGAATTGGACAGTAATTCACCCCTCCACTTT. Its translation: CSVELDSNSPLHF.

This clonotype was observed a few times. CDR3 nucleotides: TGTGCCAGCAGCTTAGCGGACGGATATGGGTACTTC. This translates into CASSLADGYGYF. The rearrangement links TRBV7-9 to TRBJ2-7, with no clear D. The length of the CDR3 is 12 residues. V shed 0 bases and J shed 12 bases, with 12 bases lying between them. Germline CDR1 and CDR2: SEHNR and FQNEAQ (reference sequence). Full variable domain (outside the CDR3, taken from reference TRBV7-9 and TRBJ2-7): DTGVSQNPRHKITKRGQNVTFRCDPISEHNRLYWYRQTLGQGPEFLTYFQNEAQLEKSRLLSDRFSAERPKGSFSTLEIQRTEQGDSAMYLCASSLADGYGYFGPGTRLTVT.

The chain recombines TRBV28 with TRBJ1-1; the match to TRBD1 covers 10 bases. CDR1 MDHEN and CDR2 SYDVKM come from the germline V gene. The CDR3 length is 14 residues. Unmatched junction bases numbered 7, after V lost 5 bases and J lost 7 bases. This chain's CDR3 is CASSLLGQGHEAFF. CDR3 in DNA: TGTGCCAGCAGTCTCCTGGGACAGGGGCATGAAGCTTTCTTT.

The genes are TRBV6-2 or TRBV6-3 and TRBJ2-5, with D maybe TRBD1 (5 bases). Germline V gene lookup returns CDR1 MNHEY and CDR2 SVGEGT. V lost 2 bases to trimming and J lost 0 bases, with 19 bases between them. The length of the CDR3 is 18 residues. Here the CDR3 reads CASSYLRGYHTNQETQYF. Here the CDR3 DNA reads TGTGCCAGCAGTTACCTTAGGGGCTATCACACCAACCAAGAGACCCAGTACTTC.

V and J are TRBV12-3 or TRBV12-4 and TRBJ1-2, with 7 nucleotides matching TRBD1. V lost 6 bases, J lost 6 bases, and 7 bases stayed unmatched. The CDR3 loop spans 13 amino acids. CDR3 coding DNA: TGTGCCAGCAGGAGGGGGCCAGGAGATGGCTACACCTTC. Translated: CASRRGPGDGYTF.

The chain uses TRBV5-5 and TRBJ2-7; D uncertain. The V and J ends lost 1 base and 1 base respectively, with 9 bases between them. The CDR3 consists of 14 residues. Germline V gives CDR1 SGHKS, CDR2 YYEKEE (reference sequence). Written as DNA, the CDR3 is TGTGCCAGCAGCTTGTTGTCTGCATCCTACGAGCAGTACGTC. This gives the protein CASSLLSASYEQYV.

This clonotype was counted a few times. The chain uses TRBV7-8 and TRBJ1-1; a possible D gene is TRBD1 (6 bases). Trimming removed 0 bases at V and 2 bases at J, with 10 bases between. CDR1 SGHVS and CDR2 FQNEAQ come from the germline V gene. The CDR3 is 15 amino acids. The CDR3 nucleotides read TGTGCCAGCAGCTTAGCGAGACAGGCCAACACTGAAGCTTTCTTT. Amino acids: CASSLARQANTEAFF. The whole variable domain, filled in from reference TRBV7-8 and TRBJ1-1, reads GAGVSQSPRYKVAKRGQDVALRCDPISGHVSLFWYQQALGQGPEFLTYFQNEAQLDKSGLPSDRFFAERPEGSVSTLKIQRTQQEDSAVYLCASSLARQANTEAFFGQGTRLTVV.

This clonotype was detected a few times. J is TRBJ2-1 and V is TRBV4-1, with D perhaps TRBD1 (6 bases). Per germline, CDR1 MGHRA and CDR2 YSYEKL. The CDR3 has 13 residues. The V gene lost 0 bases and the J gene lost 12 bases, with 12 bases spanning the gap. CDR3 DNA: TGCGCCAGCAGCCAAGATTTTCTCAGGGGGCAGTTCTTC. The encoded protein is CASSQDFLRGQFF.

The V and J genes are TRBV5-1 and TRBJ2-1, with 7 bases matching TRBD1. V trimming: 6 bases; J trimming: 4 bases; junction bases outside the gene matches: 10. Germline-derived CDR1 and CDR2 are SGHRS and YFSETQ. The CDR3 length is 15 residues. CDR3 nucleotide sequence: TGCGCCAGCACCTCCGGTGGGACAGTATACAATGAGCAGTTCTTC. It codes for CASTSGGTVYNEQFF.

The chain carries TRBV12-3 or TRBV12-4 and TRBJ2-2; no firm D call. Trimming stripped 1 base from V and 6 bases from J, with 12 bases between. The CDR3 has 15 amino acids. CDR3: CASSLVGPGPGELFF. CDR3 nucleotides: TGTGCCAGCAGTTTAGTTGGCCCCGGGCCCGGGGAGCTGTTTTTT.

The sample holds a few counts of this clonotype. This chain connects TRBV7-2 to TRBJ2-5, with D perhaps matching TRBD1 (6 bases). CDR1 SGHTA and CDR2 FQGNSA come from the germline V gene. The CDR3 runs to 13 residues. V lost 4 bases and J 4 bases, leaving 10 bases between the germline ends. Here the CDR3 reads CASSSDRRETQYF. The CDR3 nucleotides are TGTGCCAGCAGCTCCGACAGGAGAGAGACCCAGTACTTC.

Remarks on this clonotype: Germline is not matched at one junction end, which may reflect a read error. The chain joins TRBV12-3 or TRBV12-4 to TRBJ2-3; D not resolved. CDR3 length equals 11 residues. This CDR3 is CASSLLDPQYF. The CDR3 nucleotides read TGTGCCAGCAGCCTCTTAGATCCGCAGTATTTT.

This chain connects TRBV4-3 to TRBJ2-6, with 7 bases matching TRBD1. CDR1 is LGHNA, CDR2 YSLEER, per germline. The V and J ends lost 3 bases and 1 base, in that order; junction bases with no gene match: 9. CDR3 size: 18 residues. CDR3 sequence: CASSHEPGTASGANVLTF. In DNA form, the CDR3 reads TGCGCCAGCAGCCATGAACCTGGGACAGCGTCTGGGGCCAACGTCCTGACTTTC.

V gene TRBV4-3 combines with J gene TRBJ2-4; 7 positions match TRBD2. In germline, CDR1 is LGHNA, CDR2 YSLEER. The CDR3 length is 13 residues. Trimming cost V 0 bases and J 15 bases; bases outside gene matches: 8. The CDR3 sequence is CASSQEKAGRRYF. The CDR3 DNA reads as TGCGCCAGCAGCCAAGAAAAAGCGGGGAGGCGGTACTTC.

This chain links TRBV5-1 with TRBJ2-3; D might be TRBD2 (6 bases). Trimming stripped 2 bases from V and 3 bases from J, with 10 bases between. The CDR3 length is 14 residues. CDR1 is SGHRS and CDR2 is YFSETQ in the germline V gene. In DNA, the CDR3 is TGCGCCAGCAGCTTTACTAGCCCTACAGATACGCAGTATTTT. It yields the protein CASSFTSPTDTQYF.